Reported below is one T cell receptor beta chain. Its antigen is undetermined. This record belongs to a study of cytomegalovirus exposure and HLA in healthy donors. At the level of the study: Falling in the Caucasian-associated ancestry cluster were less than 85% of approximately 410 genotyped donors.

Primers included in the PCR were 60 Vbeta and 13 Jbeta primers. The table came from immunoSEQ multiplex PCR; TCRdb's copy has only in-frame clones and leaves some out. The sample lists approximately 64,000 clones, around 77% occurring once. Study-wide points: The majority of CMV-associated TCR beta chains were reported as apparently HLA-restricted in a later analysis. Reports credit the classifier with highly specific, highly sensitive diagnosis of cytomegalovirus status.

Nominal health characterized the donors when sampled, though unrecorded immune exposures were likely. This CDR3 comprises 17 residues. The junction had 6 bases not matched to a gene; V was cut back by 0 bases and J by 4 bases. CDR1 and CDR2 from the germline V gene are SEHNR and FQNEAQ (reference sequence). The receptor was derived from a male donor in good health and CMV-seropositive. The sample taken for sequencing was PBMCs. The rearrangement joins TRBV7-9 to TRBJ2-5; 12 bases align to TRBD2. Here the CDR3 DNA reads TGTGCCAGCAGCTTAGCGGTTTTGGGACTAGCGGGAGAGACCCAGTACTTC. Its protein product is CASSLAVLGLAGETQYF.